These 15 T cell receptor beta chains came from one sample sequenced in a study of early T cells in non-severe SARS-CoV-2 infection. TCRdb re-called the 5' RACE reads through MiXCR, storing one row per CDR3 protein. The sample has some 50,000 distinct CDR3 sequences; about 4.2% are singletons. The sequencing input was whole blood. The source of these receptors is an adult who was a healthcare worker with PCR-confirmed SARS-CoV-2 infection or an uninfected control (not recorded which).

In this sample, this clonotype turned up many times. The J gene is TRBJ2-5, the V gene TRBV4-3; weak D call: TRBD1 (5 bases). Trimming removed 0 bases at V and 4 bases at J, with 12 bases between. Germline lookup yields CDR1 LGHNA and CDR2 YSLEER. The CDR3 totals 15 residues. The CDR3 sequence: CASSQEGAALETQYF. CDR3 sequence (DNA): TGCGCCAGCAGCCAAGAAGGGGCCGCGCTAGAGACCCAGTACTTC.

Ten or more counts support this clonotype. As DNA, the CDR3 is TGTGCCAGCTCAACGGCTCCGGGGACTGAAGCTTTCTTT. This codes for CASSTAPGTEAFF. V usage is TRBV18 and J usage is TRBJ1-1; no definite D call. This CDR3 comprises 13 residues. Trimming took off 5 bases at V and 5 bases at J, with 12 bases between the two ends. Germline CDR1 and CDR2: KGHSH and LQKENI.

Ten or more counts support this clonotype. V is TRBV5-5 and J is TRBJ1-2; 7 nucleotides agree with TRBD1. The junction had 3 bases not matched to a gene; V was cut back by 0 bases and J by 4 bases. Germline values: CDR1 SGHKS, CDR2 YYEKEE (reference sequence). CDR3 length equals 14 residues. Here the CDR3 reads CASSLGDSFYGYTF. Here the CDR3 DNA reads TGTGCCAGCAGCTTGGGGGACAGCTTCTATGGCTACACCTTC.

This clonotype was seen at least ten times. V is TRBV29-1 and J is TRBJ2-1; TRBD2 agrees at 7 bases. Germline V gives CDR1 SQVTM, CDR2 ANQGSEA. Germline trimming cut 7 bases from V and 6 bases from J; bases unmatched to any gene: 6. The CDR3 extends over 12 amino acids. The CDR3 reads CSEREGPNEQFF. The DNA for the CDR3 is TGCAGCGAAAGGGAGGGACCCAATGAGCAGTTCTTC.

In this sample, this clonotype turned up many times. The chain joins TRBV19 to TRBJ2-7, with 7 bases identical to TRBD2. CDR1 is LNHDA, CDR2 SQIVND, per germline (reference sequence). Trimming cost V 7 bases and J 0 bases; bases outside gene matches: 6. The CDR3 sequence is 14 residues long. DNA of the CDR3: TGTGCCAGTACCCTAGCGGCCAGCTCCTACGAGCAGTACTTC. As protein: CASTLAASSYEQYF.

This clonotype was detected many times. The chain joins TRBV20-1 to TRBJ1-6; 10 nucleotides align to TRBD1. This CDR3 is built from 17 residues. Per the germline V gene, CDR1 is DFQATT and CDR2 is SNEGSKA (reference sequence). V shed 0 bases, J shed 5 bases, and the junction held 7 bases outside the gene matches. This CDR3 is CSARDLGGQGNNSPLHF. Written as DNA, the CDR3 is TGCAGTGCTAGAGATCTGGGGGGACAGGGGAATAATTCACCCCTCCACTTT.

This clonotype was seen many times. The rearrangement uses TRBV20-1 and TRBJ1-1; TRBD1 aligns across 7 bases. The CDR3 covers 15 residues. CDR1 and CDR2 from the germline V gene are DFQATT and SNEGSKA (reference sequence). V lost 1 base and J lost 5; bases outside the gene matches: 10. The CDR3 sequence: CSARVDRASATEAFF. The CDR3 DNA is TGCAGTGCTAGAGTCGACAGGGCAAGTGCTACTGAAGCTTTCTTT.

This clonotype was seen only a few times. The rearrangement joins TRBV6-2 or TRBV6-3 to TRBJ2-7, with 7 bases lining up with TRBD2. CDR3 length: 15 residues. Germline V gene sequence: CDR1 MNHEY, CDR2 SVGEGT. After removal of 2 bases from V and 12 bases from J, the junction contained 16 bases not matched to a gene. The CDR3 region has the DNA TGTGCCAGCAGTTACGGCCTAGCGGTTCCTTTACGAGTGTACTTC. Its translation is CASSYGLAVPLRVYF.

This clonotype was found many times. The V gene is TRBV10-3, the J gene TRBJ1-6, with a possible D match to TRBD1 (6 bases). Trimming took 6 bases from V and 0 from J, leaving 9 bases between them. The CDR3 has 15 residues. Germline-derived CDR1 and CDR2 are ENHRY and SYGVKD. The CDR3: CAIRGARSYNSPLHF. The CDR3 DNA reads TGTGCCATCAGGGGGGCCCGCTCCTATAATTCACCCCTCCACTTT.

This clonotype was picked up many times. The J gene is TRBJ2-3, the V gene TRBV6-2 or TRBV6-3; D possibly uses TRBD1 or TRBD2 (5 bases each). V was pared by 6 bases and J by 4 bases, with 20 bases between. There are 16 residues in the CDR3. Germline CDR1 MNHEY, CDR2 SVGEGT. The DNA for the CDR3 is TGTGCCAGCAGCCTCCGGGCCCCGAGGGGATCAGATACGCAGTATTTT. Protein product: CASSLRAPRGSDTQYF.

This clonotype appeared many times. This rearrangement joins TRBV20-1 to TRBJ1-5; D remains unclear. The CDR3 sequence is 13 residues long. V lost 0 bases and J lost 5, with 8 bases in between. Germline lookup yields CDR1 DFQATT and CDR2 SNEGSKA (reference sequence). Written as DNA, the CDR3 is TGCAGTGCTAGAGATCAGGTAGATCAGCCCCAGCATTTT. The encoded protein is CSARDQVDQPQHF.

This clonotype was picked up many times. The V gene is TRBV5-4, the J gene TRBJ2-7; 7 bases fit TRBD2. V was pared by 4 bases and J by 4 bases, with 11 bases of the junction left unmatched. CDR3 length equals 15 residues. Germline CDR1 SGHNT, CDR2 YYREEE (reference sequence). The CDR3 region has the DNA TGTGCCAGCAGCCGAAGTGGCGGGAGTAGGTACGAGCAGTACTTC. This encodes CASSRSGGSRYEQYF.

The chain has TRBV30 and TRBJ2-7; TRBD2 matches at 7 bases. Germline CDR1 reads GTSNPN; CDR2 reads SVGIG (reference sequence). CDR3 size: 14 residues. The V and J ends lost 2 bases and 3 bases, in that order; junction bases with no gene match: 7. The CDR3: CAWSPGTTDYEQYF. Written as DNA, the CDR3 is TGTGCCTGGAGTCCCGGGACTACTGACTACGAGCAGTACTTC. The full variable domain, with the rest looked up from reference TRBV30 and TRBJ2-7, is SQTIHQWPATLVQPVGSPLSLECTVEGTSNPNLYWYRQAAGRGLQLLFYSVGIGQISSEVPQNLSASRPQDRQFILSSKKLLLSDSGFYLCAWSPGTTDYEQYFGPGTRLTVT.

This clonotype was seen a few times. This rearrangement joins TRBV18 to TRBJ2-5; maybe TRBD1 (5 bases). Germline loops: CDR1 KGHSH, CDR2 LQKENI. This CDR3 is built from 15 residues. Trimming took off 5 bases at V and 0 bases at J, with 13 bases between the two ends. The CDR3 DNA reads as TGTGCCAGCTCATTCGTGACAGCTAACCAAGAGACCCAGTACTTC. It specifies CASSFVTANQETQYF.

The chain has TRBV5-4 and TRBJ1-1; D not certain. Trimming removed 4 bases at V and 4 bases at J, with 14 bases between. This CDR3 contains 14 residues. CDR1 and CDR2 (germline): SGHNT, YYREEE (reference sequence). CDR3 coding DNA: TGTGCCAGCAGCACATCGGCTGGTTTCACTGAAGCTTTCTTT. Amino acid sequence: CASSTSAGFTEAFF.